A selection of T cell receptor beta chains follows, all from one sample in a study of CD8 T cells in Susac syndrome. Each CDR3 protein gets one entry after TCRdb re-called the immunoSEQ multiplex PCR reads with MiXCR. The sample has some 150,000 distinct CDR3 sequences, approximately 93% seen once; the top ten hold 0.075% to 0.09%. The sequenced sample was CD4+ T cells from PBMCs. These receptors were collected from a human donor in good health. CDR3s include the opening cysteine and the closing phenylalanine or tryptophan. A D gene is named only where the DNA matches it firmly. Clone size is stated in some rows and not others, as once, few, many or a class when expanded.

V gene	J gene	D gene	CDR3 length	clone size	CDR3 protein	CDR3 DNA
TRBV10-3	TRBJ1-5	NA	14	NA	CASREGSPREPQHF	TGTGCCAGTCGGGAAGGGTCACCCCGGGAGCCCCAGCATTTT
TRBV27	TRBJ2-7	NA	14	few	CASSSHRVRYEQYF	TGTGCCAGCAGTTCCCACAGGGTCCGGTACGAGCAGTACTTC
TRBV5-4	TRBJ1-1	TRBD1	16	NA	CASSLGGTQGNTEAFF	TGTGCCAGCAGCTTAGGGGGCACACAGGGGAACACTGAAGCTTTCTTT
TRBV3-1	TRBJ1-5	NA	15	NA	CASSQRQDSNQPQHF	TGTGCCAGCAGCCAAAGACAGGATAGCAATCAGCCCCAGCATTTT
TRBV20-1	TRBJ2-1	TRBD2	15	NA	CSASVFGRGDNEQFF	TGCAGTGCTAGCGTCTTCGGGAGGGGCGACAATGAGCAGTTCTTC
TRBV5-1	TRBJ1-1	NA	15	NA	CASSSLAGPATEAFF	TGCGCCAGCAGCTCATTGGCGGGGCCGGCCACTGAAGCTTTCTTT
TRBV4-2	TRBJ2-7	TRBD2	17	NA	CASSQGLLSSGTYEQYF	TGTGCCAGCAGCCAAGGTCTCCTGTCTAGCGGGACCTACGAGCAGTACTTC
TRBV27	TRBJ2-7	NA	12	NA	CASRRRTGEQYF	TGTGCCAGCAGACGTAGGACGGGGGAGCAGTACTTC
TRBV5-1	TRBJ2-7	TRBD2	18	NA	CASSHRTSGRGSFDEQYF	TGCGCCAGCAGCCACCGGACTAGCGGGAGGGGGTCGTTTGACGAGCAGTACTTC
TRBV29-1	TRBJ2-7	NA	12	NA	CSVEDRSYEQYF	TGCAGCGTTGAAGATAGGTCCTACGAGCAGTACTTC
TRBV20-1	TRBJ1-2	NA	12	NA	CSAKNRAYGYTF	TGCAGTGCTAAAAACAGGGCCTATGGCTACACCTTC
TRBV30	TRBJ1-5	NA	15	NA	CAWTSGSGSNQPQHF	TGTGCCTGGACTTCAGGATCGGGTAGCAATCAGCCCCAGCATTTT
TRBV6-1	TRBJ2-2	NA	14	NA	CASLQGFGSGELFF	TGTGCCAGCTTACAGGGATTTGGTTCCGGGGAGCTGTTTTTT
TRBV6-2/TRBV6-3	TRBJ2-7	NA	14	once	CASRARLGGYEQYF	TGTGCCAGCAGAGCCCGATTAGGGGGTTACGAGCAGTACTTC
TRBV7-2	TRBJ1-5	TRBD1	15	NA	CASSLTGAFDQPQHF	TGTGCCAGCAGCTTGACAGGGGCATTTGATCAGCCCCAGCATTTT
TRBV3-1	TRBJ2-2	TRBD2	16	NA	CASSQGLAGNTGELFF	TGTGCCAGCAGCCAAGGACTAGCGGGGAACACCGGGGAGCTGTTTTTT
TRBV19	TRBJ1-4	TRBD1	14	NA	CASRSGTAEGRLFF	TGTGCCAGTAGAAGCGGGACAGCCGAAGGAAGGTTGTTTTTT
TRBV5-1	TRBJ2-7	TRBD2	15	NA	CASSLGTGLAYEQYF	TGCGCCAGCAGCTTGGGGACAGGACTAGCGTACGAGCAGTACTTC
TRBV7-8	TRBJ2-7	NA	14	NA	CASSLHLGGYEQYF	TGTGCCAGCAGCTTACACTTAGGCGGGTACGAGCAGTACTTC
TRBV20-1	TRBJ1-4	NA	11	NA	CSANGNEKLFF	TGCAGTGCTAATGGAAATGAAAAACTGTTTTTT
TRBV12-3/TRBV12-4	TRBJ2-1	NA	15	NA	CASSFLGRDYNEQFF	TGTGCCAGCAGTTTTCTCGGGAGAGACTACAATGAGCAGTTCTTC
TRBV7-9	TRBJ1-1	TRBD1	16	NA	CASSSSSTGTDTEAFF	TGTGCCAGCAGTTCTTCCTCGACAGGGACGGACACTGAAGCTTTCTTT
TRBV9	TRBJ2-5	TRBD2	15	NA	CASSEDTGRVETQYF	TGTGCCAGCAGCGAAGATACCGGGAGGGTTGAGACCCAGTACTTC
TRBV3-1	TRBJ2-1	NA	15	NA	CASSQDMAQYNEQFF	TGTGCCAGCAGCCAAGATATGGCTCAGTACAATGAGCAGTTCTTC
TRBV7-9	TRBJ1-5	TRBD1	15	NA	CASSLEQGASQPQHF	TGTGCCAGCAGCTTAGAACAGGGGGCGAGTCAGCCCCAGCATTTT
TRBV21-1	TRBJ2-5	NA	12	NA	CASSKDTETQYF	TGTGCCAGCAGCAAAGACACAGAGACCCAGTACTTC
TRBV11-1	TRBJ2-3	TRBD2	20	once	CASRPVVRGTSGRALGTQYF	TGTGCCAGCAGACCGGTAGTTCGTGGGACTAGCGGGAGGGCCCTCGGTACGCAGTATTTT
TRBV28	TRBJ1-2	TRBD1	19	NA	CASSQLSTGRYFRGYGYTF	TGTGCCAGCAGTCAACTCTCGACAGGGAGGTACTTCAGAGGCTATGGCTACACCTTC
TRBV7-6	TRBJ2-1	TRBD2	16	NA	CASSSAGTSVYNEQFF	TGTGCCAGCAGCTCGGCCGGGACTAGCGTCTACAATGAGCAGTTCTTC
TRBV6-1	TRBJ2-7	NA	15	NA	CASSAGPLSSYEQYF	TGTGCCAGCAGTGCGGGACCTCTATCCTCCTACGAGCAGTACTTC
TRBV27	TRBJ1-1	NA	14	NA	CASSLWGAQSEAFF	TGTGCCAGCAGTTTATGGGGGGCGCAGAGTGAAGCTTTCTTT
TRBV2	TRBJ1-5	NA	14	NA	CASRIQGSGQPQHF	TGTGCCAGCAGGATACAGGGATCCGGTCAGCCCCAGCATTTT
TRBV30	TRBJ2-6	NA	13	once	CAWSGSGGRVLTF	TGTGCCTGGAGTGGTAGCGGCGGAAGAGTCCTGACTTTC
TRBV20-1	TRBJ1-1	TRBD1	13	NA	CSAYRGVGTEAFF	TGCAGTGCTTACAGGGGAGTAGGAACTGAAGCTTTCTTT
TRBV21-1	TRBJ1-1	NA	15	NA	CANEEGSGGRTEAFF	TGTGCCAACGAGGAGGGATCCGGAGGGAGGACTGAAGCTTTCTTT
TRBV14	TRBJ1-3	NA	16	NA	CASSPQRLRSGNTIYF	TGTGCCAGCAGCCCCCAACGTCTCCGCTCTGGAAACACCATATATTTT
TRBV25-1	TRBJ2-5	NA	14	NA	CASSGVSAQETQYF	TGTGCCAGCAGTGGGGTTAGCGCCCAAGAGACCCAGTACTTC
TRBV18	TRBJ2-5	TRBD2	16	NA	CASSPLAGGFQETQYF	TGTGCCAGCTCTCCACTAGCGGGAGGATTCCAAGAGACCCAGTACTTC
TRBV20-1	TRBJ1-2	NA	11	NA	CSASQGYGYTF	TGCAGTGCTTCTCAGGGGTATGGCTACACCTTC
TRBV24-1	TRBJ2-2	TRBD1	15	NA	CATSVQTGGTGELFF	TGTGCCACCAGTGTCCAAACAGGGGGCACCGGGGAGCTGTTTTTT
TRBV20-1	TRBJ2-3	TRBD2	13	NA	CSAPRAGADTQYF	TGCAGTGCTCCGAGGGCGGGAGCGGATACGCAGTATTTT
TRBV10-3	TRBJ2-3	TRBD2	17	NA	CASKGLAGGGSTDTQYF	TGTGCCAGCAAGGGACTAGCGGGAGGGGGTAGCACAGATACGCAGTATTTT
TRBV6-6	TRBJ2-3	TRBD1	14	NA	CASNPTGPTDTQYF	TGTGCCAGCAACCCGACAGGGCCCACAGATACGCAGTATTTT
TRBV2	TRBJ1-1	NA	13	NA	CASTRQRNTEAFF	TGTGCCAGCACTAGACAGCGGAACACTGAAGCTTTCTTT
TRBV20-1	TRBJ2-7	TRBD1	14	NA	CSAREGQGPYEQYF	TGCAGTGCTAGAGAGGGACAGGGGCCCTACGAGCAGTACTTC
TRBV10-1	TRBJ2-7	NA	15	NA	CASSEFSQGRYEQYF	TGCGCCAGCAGTGAGTTTAGCCAGGGACGGTACGAGCAGTACTTC
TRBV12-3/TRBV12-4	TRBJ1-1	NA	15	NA	CASTAWIRGEAEAFF	TGTGCCAGCACCGCATGGATTCGGGGGGAGGCCGAAGCTTTCTTT
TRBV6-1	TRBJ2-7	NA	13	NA	CASRGQTTYEQYF	TGTGCCAGCAGAGGACAGACTACCTACGAGCAGTACTTC